The rows below give T cell receptor beta chains drawn from one sample of a study of shared clonotypes between healthy human individuals. TCRdb's table, derived via immunoSEQ multiplex PCR, lists solely in-frame clones and lacks some. The sample lists about 820,000 clones, 90% to 95% occurring once. Sequenced input: naive CD8+ T cells sorted from blood. The receptors derive from a man younger than 45 in good health. Both conserved end residues are part of each CDR3. D genes are given only for firm matches. Not every row has a clone size; where given, it reads once, few, many or a size class.

D gene: -
J gene: TRBJ1-5
V gene: TRBV7-2
clone size: -
CDR3 protein: CASSLNTNQPQHF
CDR3 DNA: TGTGCCAGCAGCTTAAACACTAATCAGCCCCAGCATTTT

D gene: -
J gene: TRBJ2-7
V gene: TRBV11-2
clone size: -
CDR3 protein: CASSSVRGNYEQYF
CDR3 DNA: TGTGCCAGCAGCTCGGTCCGGGGGAATTACGAGCAGTACTTC

D gene: TRBD1
J gene: TRBJ1-1
V gene: TRBV7-9
clone size: -
CDR3 protein: CASSSNSRDRPAEAFF
CDR3 DNA: TGTGCCAGCAGCTCGAATTCCCGGGACAGGCCCGCTGAAGCTTTCTTT

D gene: -
J gene: TRBJ2-3
V gene: TRBV7-2
clone size: -
CDR3 protein: CASSFGFQLTDTQYF
CDR3 DNA: TGTGCCAGCAGCTTTGGGTTTCAGCTCACAGATACGCAGTATTTT

D gene: -
J gene: TRBJ1-2
V gene: TRBV2
clone size: -
CDR3 protein: CASMGGSGYGYTF
CDR3 DNA: TGTGCCAGCATGGGAGGTTCCGGCTATGGCTACACCTTC

D gene: TRBD2
J gene: TRBJ2-7
V gene: TRBV10-2
clone size: once
CDR3 protein: CASSESIILAGDISYEQYF
CDR3 DNA: TGCGCCAGCAGTGAGTCGATCATACTAGCGGGAGATATCTCCTACGAGCAGTACTTC

D gene: -
J gene: TRBJ1-1
V gene: TRBV7-8
clone size: -
CDR3 protein: CASSPRGGTEAFF
CDR3 DNA: TGTGCCAGCAGCCCCCGCGGCGGGACTGAAGCTTTCTTT

D gene: TRBD1
J gene: TRBJ2-7
V gene: TRBV7-9
clone size: -
CDR3 protein: CASSHTGDYEQYF
CDR3 DNA: TGTGCCAGCAGCCATACAGGGGACTACGAGCAGTACTTC

D gene: TRBD2
J gene: TRBJ2-1
V gene: TRBV29-1
clone size: -
CDR3 protein: CSGIGLAGNEQFF
CDR3 DNA: TGCAGCGGAATAGGACTAGCGGGCAATGAGCAGTTCTTC

D gene: TRBD2
J gene: TRBJ2-1
V gene: TRBV7-9
clone size: -
CDR3 protein: CASSPPSGRDNNEQFF
CDR3 DNA: TGTGCCAGCAGCCCCCCTAGCGGGAGGGATAACAATGAGCAGTTCTTC

D gene: TRBD2
J gene: TRBJ2-3
V gene: TRBV9
clone size: -
CDR3 protein: CASSVGTSGTDTQYF
CDR3 DNA: TGTGCCAGCAGCGTTGGGACTAGCGGAACGGATACGCAGTATTTT

D gene: TRBD2
J gene: TRBJ2-1
V gene: TRBV27
clone size: once
CDR3 protein: CASKTTGTSVYNEQFF
CDR3 DNA: TGTGCCAGCAAAACCACCGGGACTAGCGTTTACAATGAGCAGTTCTTC

D gene: -
J gene: TRBJ2-1
V gene: TRBV7-3
clone size: -
CDR3 protein: CASSPVAGSSYNEQFF
CDR3 DNA: TGTGCCAGCAGCCCGGTGGCGGGAAGCTCCTACAATGAGCAGTTCTTC

D gene: TRBD1
J gene: TRBJ2-3
V gene: TRBV10-3
clone size: -
CDR3 protein: CAISGRDRVPDTQYF
CDR3 DNA: TGTGCCATCAGCGGCCGGGACAGGGTTCCAGATACGCAGTATTTT

D gene: -
J gene: TRBJ2-5
V gene: TRBV15
clone size: -
CDR3 protein: CAASGTVDQETQYF
CDR3 DNA: TGTGCCGCCAGCGGGACAGTCGACCAAGAGACCCAGTACTTC

D gene: -
J gene: TRBJ1-1
V gene: TRBV19
clone size: few
CDR3 protein: CASSIVPGTNTEAFF
CDR3 DNA: TGTGCCAGTAGTATAGTGCCGGGAACGAACACTGAAGCTTTCTTT

D gene: -
J gene: TRBJ2-1
V gene: TRBV27
clone size: -
CDR3 protein: CASSLFVYNEQFF
CDR3 DNA: TGTGCCAGCAGTTTATTCGTATACAATGAGCAGTTCTTC

D gene: TRBD2
J gene: TRBJ2-1
V gene: TRBV2
clone size: -
CDR3 protein: CASTLRGTSGLNEQFF
CDR3 DNA: TGTGCCAGCACCCTTCGAGGGACTAGCGGCCTAAATGAGCAGTTCTTC

D gene: TRBD2
J gene: TRBJ2-7
V gene: TRBV11-2
clone size: few
CDR3 protein: CASGIDSGSNNEQYF
CDR3 DNA: TGTGCCAGCGGGATTGATAGCGGGAGTAACAACGAGCAGTACTTC

D gene: -
J gene: TRBJ1-2
V gene: TRBV9
clone size: -
CDR3 protein: CASSAPTGNEGRVSGYTF
CDR3 DNA: TGTGCCAGCAGCGCGCCAACAGGGAATGAAGGTCGGGTCTCCGGCTACACCTTC

D gene: -
J gene: TRBJ2-1
V gene: TRBV5-1
clone size: once
CDR3 protein: CASSLTGVTNEQFF
CDR3 DNA: TGCGCCAGCAGCTTGACGGGAGTCACTAATGAGCAGTTCTTC

D gene: -
J gene: TRBJ1-1
V gene: TRBV5-5
clone size: once
CDR3 protein: CASSLVDGDTEAFF
CDR3 DNA: TGTGCCAGCAGCTTGGTGGATGGGGACACTGAAGCTTTCTTT

D gene: TRBD1
J gene: TRBJ1-4
V gene: TRBV5-6
clone size: once
CDR3 protein: CASSLVGRQGLDEKLFF
CDR3 DNA: TGTGCCAGCAGCCTGGTGGGGAGACAGGGGCTGGATGAAAAACTGTTTTTT

D gene: TRBD2
J gene: TRBJ2-1
V gene: TRBV18
clone size: -
CDR3 protein: CASSPPVTSGRTFSSSYNEQFF
CDR3 DNA: TGTGCCAGCTCACCACCCGTCACTAGCGGGAGGACCTTTAGTAGCTCCTACAATGAGCAGTTCTTC

D gene: -
J gene: TRBJ2-2
V gene: TRBV9
clone size: -
CDR3 protein: CASSEGPTNTGELFF
CDR3 DNA: TGTGCCAGCAGCGAAGGGCCAACGAACACCGGGGAGCTGTTTTTT

D gene: -
J gene: TRBJ2-3
V gene: TRBV10-1
clone size: once
CDR3 protein: CASSDFAGTDTQYF
CDR3 DNA: TGCGCCAGCAGTGATTTTGCGGGCACAGATACGCAGTATTTT

D gene: -
J gene: TRBJ1-1
V gene: TRBV5-1
clone size: -
CDR3 protein: CASSPGTGAITEAFF
CDR3 DNA: TGCGCCAGCAGCCCTGGGACGGGGGCTATCACTGAAGCTTTCTTT

D gene: -
J gene: TRBJ1-5
V gene: TRBV5-6
clone size: -
CDR3 protein: CASSLTQGSNQPQHF
CDR3 DNA: TGTGCCAGCAGCTTGACACAGGGAAGCAATCAGCCCCAGCATTTT

D gene: TRBD1
J gene: TRBJ2-2
V gene: TRBV4-3
clone size: -
CDR3 protein: CASSQVMPGQGNTGELFF
CDR3 DNA: TGCGCCAGCAGCCAGGTGATGCCGGGACAGGGCAACACCGGGGAGCTGTTTTTT

D gene: TRBD1
J gene: TRBJ2-7
V gene: TRBV7-9
clone size: -
CDR3 protein: CASSLPGTGPYEQYF
CDR3 DNA: TGTGCCAGCAGCTTACCCGGGACAGGACCCTACGAGCAGTACTTC

D gene: -
J gene: TRBJ2-7
V gene: TRBV30
clone size: -
CDR3 protein: CAGRNRETAYEQYF
CDR3 DNA: TGTGCCGGTAGGAACAGGGAGACGGCCTACGAGCAGTACTTC

D gene: -
J gene: TRBJ1-4
V gene: TRBV6-1
clone size: -
CDR3 protein: CASSARVAIEKLFF
CDR3 DNA: TGTGCCAGCAGTGCCCGGGTCGCGATAGAAAAACTGTTTTTT

D gene: -
J gene: TRBJ2-2
V gene: TRBV7-9
clone size: once
CDR3 protein: CASSPLRGDTGELFF
CDR3 DNA: TGTGCCAGCAGCCCTTTAAGAGGAGATACCGGGGAGCTGTTTTTT

D gene: -
J gene: TRBJ2-7
V gene: TRBV29-1
clone size: -
CDR3 protein: CSVLGGTISYEQYF
CDR3 DNA: TGCAGCGTTTTAGGGGGTACTATCTCCTACGAGCAGTACTTC

D gene: -
J gene: TRBJ2-3
V gene: TRBV6-5
clone size: -
CDR3 protein: CASSYRWDSTDTQYF
CDR3 DNA: TGTGCCAGCAGTTACAGGTGGGACAGCACAGATACGCAGTATTTT

D gene: -
J gene: TRBJ2-1
V gene: TRBV11-2
clone size: -
CDR3 protein: CASSLGAGRMDEQFF
CDR3 DNA: TGTGCCAGCAGCTTGGGGGCGGGGAGAATGGATGAGCAGTTCTTC

D gene: -
J gene: TRBJ2-7
V gene: TRBV11-2
clone size: -
CDR3 protein: CASSSRTAPSYEQYF
CDR3 DNA: TGTGCCAGCAGCTCACGGACAGCCCCCTCCTACGAGCAGTACTTC

D gene: -
J gene: TRBJ2-7
V gene: TRBV27
clone size: -
CDR3 protein: CASSQKGVFYEQYF
CDR3 DNA: TGTGCCAGCAGTCAAAAAGGGGTTTTCTACGAGCAGTACTTC

D gene: TRBD2
J gene: TRBJ2-7
V gene: TRBV15
clone size: -
CDR3 protein: CATSISGSYEQYF
CDR3 DNA: TGTGCCACCAGCATCAGCGGGAGCTACGAGCAGTACTTC

D gene: TRBD2
J gene: TRBJ2-7
V gene: TRBV2
clone size: once
CDR3 protein: CASSEGLARLPHEQYF
CDR3 DNA: TGTGCCAGCAGTGAAGGACTAGCGAGACTCCCCCACGAGCAGTACTTC

D gene: -
J gene: TRBJ2-7
V gene: TRBV7-6
clone size: -
CDR3 protein: CASSLDGVGGTYEQYF
CDR3 DNA: TGTGCCAGCAGCTTAGATGGGGTAGGCGGGACCTACGAGCAGTACTTC

D gene: TRBD2
J gene: TRBJ2-7
V gene: TRBV6-5
clone size: -
CDR3 protein: CASRGLAGGYEQYF
CDR3 DNA: TGTGCCAGCAGGGGACTAGCGGGGGGCTACGAGCAGTACTTC